One TCR beta chain is described in this entry. What it binds is not known. The source of the sample is a study of cytomegalovirus exposure and HLA in healthy donors. The V segment lost 8 bases and the J segment 4 bases; nucleotides outside the gene matches: 6. CDR3 length: 13 amino acids. Germline assignment: CDR1 MNHNS and CDR2 SASEGT. Study-level findings and limits: A later analysis linked a missense variant in DCLRE1C to the trimming of TCR beta V and J genes. The HLA-A and HLA-B alleles of most subjects were reportedly predicted accurately from TCR beta sequences. Among the sequence variants, a highly shared cluster was likely an artifact of sequencing.

The PCR made use of 60 Vbeta and 13 Jbeta primers. The authors' processing: Later, roughly 77 million unique TCR beta chains were counted in an analysis, and roughly 11 million of them were shared. Sequenced by immunoSEQ multiplex PCR; TCRdb stores in-frame clones only, minus some. For V, J and clone size, that table is used; D and trimming come from the DNA. The sample shows about 190,000 clones, around 82% of them seen only once. The J gene is TRBJ2-7, the V gene TRBV6-1, with TRBD2 identical over 9 bases. Sequencing was performed on PBMCs. This clonotype was obtained from a middle-aged man in good health and CMV-seropositive. Here the CDR3 reads CASLDSGSYEQYF. The CDR3, as DNA: TGTGCCAGCCTAGATAGCGGGAGTTACGAGCAGTACTTC.